The sequence of this TCR beta chain was determined in a study of shared clonotypes between healthy human individuals. With 5 bases clipped from V and 4 bases from J, the junction kept 9 bases outside the gene matches. The CDR3 totals 15 residues. Germline V gene lookup returns CDR1 SGHTA and CDR2 FQGNSA. This table comes from immunoSEQ multiplex PCR, and its TCRdb copy is limited to in-frame clones, with some not included. The table lists over 2 million clones, 85% to 95% of them singletons. This chain links TRBV7-2 with TRBJ2-7; 9 bases agree with TRBD1. The source of this sequence is a man between 18 and 29 years old in good health. Some clones in this sample may be carry-over from other donors' samples. Material: naive CD4+ T cells from PBMCs. Subset in this sample: CD45RA+ positively selected. CDR3 sequence (DNA): TGTGCCAGCAGCCCTGGGACAGGGCTACTGTACGAGCAGTACTTC. Translating it yields CASSPGTGLLYEQYF. Complete variable domain (other parts from reference TRBV7-2 and TRBJ2-7): GAGVSQSPSNKVTEKGKDVELRCDPISGHTALYWYRQSLGQGLEFLIYFQGNSAPDKSGLPSDRFSAERTGGSVSTLTIQRTQQEDSAVYLCASSPGTGLLYEQYFGPGTRLTVT.